These 28 T cell receptor beta chains were sequenced from one sample in a study of graft-versus-host responses after intestinal transplantation. Profiling relied on immunoSEQ multiplex PCR, and the TCRdb table lists in-frame clones only, not all of them. The data show about 93,000 clones, 85% to 95% seen once. Their antigens remain unidentified. This material consisted of unstimulated CD8+ T cells sorted from spleen or lymph node cells, taken before intestinal transplant. The receptors shown here come from a human donor who received an intestinal transplant.

This clone has a single count. This chain connects TRBV12-5 to TRBJ1-3; 7 positions match TRBD1. The V gene's germline CDR1 is LGHNT and CDR2 FRNRAP. The CDR3 extends over 16 amino acids. V trimming: 4 bases; J trimming: 3 bases; junction bases outside the gene matches: 9. CDR3 loop: CASGSPQGVDGNTIYF. The CDR3 DNA sequence: TGTGCTAGTGGTTCTCCCCAGGGGGTTGATGGAAACACCATATATTTT.

The chain has TRBV5-8 and TRBJ2-3; TRBD2 aligns across 11 bases. CDR1 and CDR2 from the germline V gene are SGHTS and YDEGEE. Trimming took 0 bases from V and 2 from J; bases not matched to a gene: 2. The CDR3 has 16 amino acids. The CDR3 DNA is TGTGCCAGCAGCTTGGAGGGACTAGCGGTCACAGATACGCAGTATTTT. Its translation: CASSLEGLAVTDTQYF.

The rearrangement joins TRBV5-1 to TRBJ1-5; a weak D match, TRBD1 (5 bases). This CDR3 spans 15 amino acids. V was shortened by 0 bases and J by 7 bases, with 14 bases between the two germline ends. The germline V gene encodes CDR1 SGHRS and CDR2 YFSETQ. This chain's CDR3 is CASSLEGPGNQPQHF. As DNA, the CDR3 is TGCGCCAGCAGCTTGGAAGGGCCAGGGAACCAGCCCCAGCATTTT.

The gene calls are TRBV7-8 and TRBJ1-2, with 12 nucleotides matching TRBD1. This CDR3 contains 16 residues. In germline, CDR1 is SGHVS, CDR2 FQNEAQ. With 1 base clipped from V and 8 bases from J, the junction kept 8 bases outside the gene matches. CDR3 amino acids: CASSLVPGQGAEGYTF. CDR3 coding DNA: TGTGCCAGCAGCTTAGTCCCGGGACAGGGGGCGGAAGGCTACACCTTC.

The J gene is TRBJ2-7, the V gene TRBV5-1; D is perhaps TRBD1 (5 bases). Trimming took 2 bases from V and 3 from J, leaving 15 bases between them. CDR1 is SGHRS and CDR2 is YFSETQ in the germline V gene. This CDR3 comprises 15 residues. CDR3 loop: CASSFIQVGFYEQYF. DNA of the CDR3: TGCGCCAGCAGCTTTATACAGGTCGGATTCTACGAGCAGTACTTC.

The gene calls are TRBV19 and TRBJ2-4, with D maybe TRBD1 (8 bases). V shed 5 bases and J shed 6 bases, with 17 bases lying between them. CDR3 size: 15 residues. The V gene's germline CDR1 is LNHDA and CDR2 SQIVND (reference sequence). The CDR3 nucleotides read TGTGCCAGTAGTTCGGACAGGGAGGGTTTAAACATTCAGTACTTC. This translates into CASSSDREGLNIQYF.

The rearrangement joins TRBV29-1 to TRBJ2-7; D remains unclear. V lost 1 base and J lost 2, with 9 bases in between. CDR1 is SQVTM and CDR2 is ANQGSEA in the germline V gene. This CDR3 contains 13 residues. The CDR3 region has the DNA TGCAGCGTTGAAGTGAGCTCTCCCTACGAGCAGTACTTC. It encodes CSVEVSSPYEQYF.

The chain combines TRBV14 with TRBJ1-1, with a possible D match to TRBD1 (5 bases). Germline-derived CDR1 and CDR2 are SGHDN and FVKESK. V lost 2 bases, J lost 5 bases, and 12 bases lay in between. CDR3 length: 14 residues. CDR3 protein: CASSQWGMWTEAFF. DNA of the CDR3: TGTGCCAGCAGCCAATGGGGCATGTGGACTGAAGCTTTCTTT.

The chain combines TRBV15 with TRBJ2-6; D is unclear. The CDR3 is made up of 15 amino acids. Germline-derived CDR1 and CDR2 are LNHNV and YYDKDF (reference sequence). Trimming took 5 bases from V and 0 from J, leaving 8 bases between them. CDR3 in DNA: TGTGCCACCAGCTCACAGACCTCTGGGGCCAACGTCCTGACTTTC. It codes for CATSSQTSGANVLTF.

The chain is built from TRBV19 and TRBJ1-1, with a weak D call TRBD1 (5 bases). V shed 3 bases and J shed 3 bases, with 8 bases lying between them. The germline V gene has CDR1 LNHDA and CDR2 SQIVND (reference sequence). This CDR3 is 13 amino acids long. In DNA form, the CDR3 reads TGTGCCAGTAGTATCGGGGGATACACTGAAGCTTTCTTT. Residues: CASSIGGYTEAFF.

The V and J genes are TRBV13 and TRBJ2-2; 8 nucleotides line up with TRBD2. Germline assignment: CDR1 PRHDT and CDR2 FYEKMQ (reference sequence). With V trimmed by 0 bases and J by 6 bases, 6 bases remained unmatched. CDR3 length: 16 residues. CDR3 DNA sequence: TGTGCCAGCAGCTTAGGGGTAGCGGGACCAGCCGGGGAGCTGTTTTTT. It codes for CASSLGVAGPAGELFF.

CDR3 amino acids: CASSQEARQANYGYTF. In DNA, the CDR3 is TGCGCCAGCAGCCAAGAGGCCCGACAGGCTAACTATGGCTACACCTTC. The V call is TRBV4-3, the J call TRBJ1-2; tentative D call: TRBD1 (6 bases). The V end lost 0 bases, the J end lost 0 bases, and 11 bases lay between the germline ends. The CDR3 runs to 16 residues. CDR1 and CDR2 (germline): LGHNA, YSLEER.

The rearrangement uses TRBV10-2 and TRBJ2-1, with D perhaps TRBD2 (6 bases). V lost 6 bases to trimming and J lost 8 bases, with 14 bases between them. Germline values: CDR1 WSHSY, CDR2 SAAADI. The CDR3 spans 13 residues. The CDR3 region is CASSLARVDEQFF. In DNA, the CDR3 is TGCGCCAGCAGCCTAGCGAGGGTCGATGAGCAGTTCTTC.

The chain joins TRBV7-9 to TRBJ1-2, with TRBD1 matching 10 bases. Germline V gene data show CDR1 as SEHNR and CDR2 as FQNEAQ (reference sequence). This CDR3 comprises 13 residues. Germline trimming cut 5 bases from V and 7 bases from J; bases unmatched to any gene: 4. The CDR3 DNA sequence: TGTGCCAGCAGCGACAGGGGGCACGGTGGCTACACCTTC. It yields the protein CASSDRGHGGYTF.

This clone was counted between two and nine times. The chain links TRBV4-1 to TRBJ1-4; possible D gene TRBD1, 5 bases. The CDR3 runs to 17 residues. With 0 bases removed from V and 0 bases from J, the gap between germline ends came to 11 bases. CDR1 is MGHRA and CDR2 is YSYEKL in the germline V gene. CDR3 DNA sequence: TGCGCCAGCAGCCAAGATATTCAGGGTCCAACTAATGAAAAACTGTTTTTT. It is translated as CASSQDIQGPTNEKLFF.

This clone was picked up a small number of times. The chain joins TRBV10-3 to TRBJ1-1; D perhaps matches TRBD1 (5 bases). CDR3 size: 14 residues. From germline, CDR1 is ENHRY and CDR2 SYGVKD. V was cut by 6 bases and J by 2 bases, with 13 bases left in between. This CDR3 reads CAIRRVDSNTEAFF. The CDR3 DNA reads as TGTGCCATCAGGCGTGTCGACAGCAACACTGAAGCTTTCTTT.

V usage is TRBV7-6 and J usage is TRBJ2-5, with D perhaps TRBD2 (6 bases). V lost 1 base to trimming and J lost 4 bases, with 22 bases between them. Germline V gene lookup returns CDR1 SGHVS and CDR2 FNYEAQ. There are 18 residues in the CDR3. As DNA, the CDR3 is TGTGCCAGCAGCTTAGAGACTGGTCCGGGGGAGATAGGAGAGACCCAGTACTTC. It specifies CASSLETGPGEIGETQYF.

The rearrangement links TRBV30 to TRBJ2-1, with 8 bases fitting TRBD1. The CDR3 extends over 16 amino acids. Germline assignment: CDR1 GTSNPN and CDR2 SVGIG (reference sequence). With 0 bases clipped from V and 2 bases from J, the junction kept 6 bases outside the gene matches. CDR3 protein: CAWSVKDRATYNEQFF. The CDR3 DNA sequence: TGTGCCTGGAGTGTTAAGGACAGGGCTACCTACAATGAGCAGTTCTTC.

V and J are TRBV27 and TRBJ1-1, with 8 nucleotides matching TRBD1. Germline V lookup: CDR1 MNHEY, CDR2 SMNVEV (reference sequence). V dropped 6 bases and J dropped 5; count of bases not matched to a gene: 5. This CDR3 is built from 13 residues. The CDR3 reads CASRHRGITEAFF. In nucleotides, the CDR3 is TGTGCCAGCAGACACAGGGGGATTACTGAAGCTTTCTTT.

The rearrangement links TRBV5-1 to TRBJ2-5, with TRBD1 matching over 7 bases. TRBJ2-7 explains the end of the DNA better; the J call may be wrong. Germline V lookup: CDR1 SGHRS, CDR2 YFSETQ. The CDR3 has 13 residues. CDR3 region: CASSWDSSYEQYF. In DNA, the CDR3 is TGCGCCAGCAGTTGGGACAGCTCCTACGAGCAGTACTTC.

The chain couples TRBV6-5 to TRBJ2-3; D not certain. V lost 6 bases, J lost 2 bases, and 9 bases lay in between. The length of the CDR3 is 13 residues. CDR1 is MNHEY and CDR2 is SVGAGI in the germline V gene. Here the CDR3 DNA reads TGTGCCAGCAGCCCCAGATTCACAGATACGCAGTATTTT. Translation gives CASSPRFTDTQYF.

The rearrangement joins TRBV9 to TRBJ1-1, with a weak D call TRBD1 (5 bases). CDR1 SGDLS and CDR2 YYNGEE come from the germline V gene. This CDR3 has 14 residues. Trimming stripped 2 bases from V and 4 bases from J, with 12 bases between. CDR3: CASSVGGTGTEAFF. CDR3 nucleotide sequence: TGTGCCAGCAGCGTTGGGGGGACGGGCACTGAAGCTTTCTTT.

V and J are TRBV18 and TRBJ2-7; 9 bases are a match to TRBD1. Unmatched junction bases numbered 5, after V lost 3 bases and J lost 2 bases. This CDR3 has 15 amino acids. The germline CDR1 and CDR2 sequences are KGHSH and LQKENI. CDR3 in DNA: TGTGCCAGCTCACCCATCGGACAGGGGACCTACGAGCAGTACTTC. It codes for CASSPIGQGTYEQYF.

V gene TRBV7-2 combines with J gene TRBJ2-7; D is undetermined. V lost 2 bases and J lost 0, with 5 bases in between. Per germline, CDR1 SGHTA and CDR2 FQGNSA. This CDR3 comprises 13 residues. The CDR3 is CASSLTASYEQYF. CDR3 nucleotides: TGTGCCAGCAGCTTAACAGCCTCCTACGAGCAGTACTTC.

This CDR3 reads CASSATGLAYTYEQYF. DNA of the CDR3: TGTGCCAGCAGCGCAACCGGACTAGCGTATACCTACGAGCAGTACTTC. V usage is TRBV9 and J usage is TRBJ2-7, with 9 bases fitting TRBD2. With V trimmed by 3 bases and J by 2 bases, 9 bases remained unmatched. Germline V gives CDR1 SGDLS, CDR2 YYNGEE. There are 16 residues in the CDR3.

V usage is TRBV11-2 and J usage is TRBJ1-6; a possible D gene is TRBD1 (5 bases). The V end was cut by 4 bases, the J end by 10 bases, with 20 bases between. Germline values: CDR1 SGHAT, CDR2 FQNNGV. CDR3 size: 16 residues. Here the CDR3 reads CASSSWDFLGGSPLHF. In DNA form, the CDR3 reads TGTGCCAGCAGCTCCTGGGACTTCCTGGGAGGGTCACCCCTCCACTTT.

The chain carries TRBV6-5 and TRBJ2-1; 12 nucleotides agree with TRBD1. The CDR3 is made up of 15 amino acids. Germline V gene lookup returns CDR1 MNHEY and CDR2 SVGAGI. The V and J ends lost 2 bases and 8 bases, in that order; junction bases with no gene match: 4. The CDR3 here is CASSYGDRGQDEQFF. The CDR3 bases are TGTGCCAGCAGTTACGGGGACAGGGGGCAGGATGAGCAGTTCTTC.

J is TRBJ2-7 and V is TRBV9; 7 bases line up with TRBD2. Unmatched junction bases numbered 13, after V lost 3 bases and J lost 7 bases. The length of the CDR3 is 15 residues. Germline V CDR1 and CDR2: SGDLS, YYNGEE. This CDR3 reads CASSGVAGADGEQYF. CDR3 DNA: TGTGCCAGCAGCGGTGTAGCGGGCGCCGATGGGGAGCAGTACTTC. Together with reference TRBV9 and TRBJ2-7, the CDR3 gives the full variable domain: DSGVTQTPKHLITATGQRVTLRCSPRSGDLSVYWYQQSLDQGLQFLIQYYNGEERAKGNILERFSAQQFPDLHSELNLSSLELGDSALYFCASSGVAGADGEQYFGPGTRLTVT.